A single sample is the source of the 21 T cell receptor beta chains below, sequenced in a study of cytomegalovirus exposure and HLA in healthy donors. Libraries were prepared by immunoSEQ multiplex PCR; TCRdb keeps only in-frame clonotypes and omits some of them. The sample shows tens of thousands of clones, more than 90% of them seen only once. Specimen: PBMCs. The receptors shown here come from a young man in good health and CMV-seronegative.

The CDR3, as DNA: TGTGCCAGCAGCGCTGGGGGGGGGAACTCCGAGCAGTACTTC. Amino acids: CASSAGGGNSEQYF. The chain employs TRBV9 and TRBJ2-7; 7 bases align to TRBD2. The germline gives CDR1 SGDLS, CDR2 YYNGEE. Trimming at V came to 3 bases and at J to 6 bases, leaving 9 bases not matched to a gene. The CDR3 is 14 amino acids.

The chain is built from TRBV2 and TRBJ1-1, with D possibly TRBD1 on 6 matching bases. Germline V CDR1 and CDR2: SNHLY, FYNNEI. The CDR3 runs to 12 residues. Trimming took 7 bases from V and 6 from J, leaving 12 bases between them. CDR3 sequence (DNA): TGTGCCAGCATTGGGGGCGTCGCTGAAGCTTTCTTT. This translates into CASIGGVAEAFF.

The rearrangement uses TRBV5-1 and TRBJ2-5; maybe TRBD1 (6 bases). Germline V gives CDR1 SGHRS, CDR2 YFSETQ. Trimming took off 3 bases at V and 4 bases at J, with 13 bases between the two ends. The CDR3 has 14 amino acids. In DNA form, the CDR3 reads TGCGCCAGCAGCTCGTGGACAGATTTAGAGACCCAGTACTTC. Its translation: CASSSWTDLETQYF.

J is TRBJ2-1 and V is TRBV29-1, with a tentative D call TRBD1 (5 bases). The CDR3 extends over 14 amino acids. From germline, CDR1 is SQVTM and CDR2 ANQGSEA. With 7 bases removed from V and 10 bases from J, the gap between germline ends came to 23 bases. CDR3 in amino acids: CSALSQPSKGEQFF. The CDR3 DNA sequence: TGCAGCGCCCTAAGTCAACCCTCAAAGGGGGAGCAGTTCTTC.

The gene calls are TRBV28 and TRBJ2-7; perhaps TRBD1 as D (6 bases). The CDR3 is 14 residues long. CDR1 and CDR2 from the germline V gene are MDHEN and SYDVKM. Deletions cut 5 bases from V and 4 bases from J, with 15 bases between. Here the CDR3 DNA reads TGTGCCAGCAGTACCCCCGGGACAATTTACGAGCAGTACTTC. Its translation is CASSTPGTIYEQYF.

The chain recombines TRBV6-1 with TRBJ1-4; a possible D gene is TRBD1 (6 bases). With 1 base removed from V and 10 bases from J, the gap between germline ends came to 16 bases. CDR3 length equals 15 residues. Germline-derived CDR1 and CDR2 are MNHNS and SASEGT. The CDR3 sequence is CASSEGNRDGGKLFF. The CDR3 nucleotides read TGTGCCAGCAGTGAAGGAAACAGGGATGGCGGAAAACTGTTTTTT.

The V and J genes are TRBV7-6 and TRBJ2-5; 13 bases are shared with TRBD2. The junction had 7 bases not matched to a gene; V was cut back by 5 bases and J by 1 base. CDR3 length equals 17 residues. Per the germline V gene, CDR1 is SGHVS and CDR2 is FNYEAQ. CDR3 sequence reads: CASSPSGLAGAQETQYF. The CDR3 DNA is TGTGCCAGCAGCCCAAGTGGACTAGCGGGAGCCCAAGAGACCCAGTACTTC.

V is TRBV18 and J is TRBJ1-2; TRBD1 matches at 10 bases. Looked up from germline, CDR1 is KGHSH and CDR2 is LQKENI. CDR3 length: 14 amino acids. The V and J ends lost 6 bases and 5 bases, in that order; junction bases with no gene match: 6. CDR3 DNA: TGTGCCAGCTCTACGACAGGGGGCTGGTATGGCTACACCTTC. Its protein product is CASSTTGGWYGYTF.

The CDR3 region has the DNA TGTGCCACCAGCAGAGATGGCGACAGCTGGAATGAAAAACTGTTTTTT. The encoded protein is CATSRDGDSWNEKLFF. The V gene is TRBV15, the J gene TRBJ1-4; possible D gene TRBD1, 5 bases. Trimming took 0 bases from V and 5 from J, leaving 13 bases between them. The CDR3 has 16 residues. The V gene's germline CDR1 is LNHNV and CDR2 YYDKDF (reference sequence).

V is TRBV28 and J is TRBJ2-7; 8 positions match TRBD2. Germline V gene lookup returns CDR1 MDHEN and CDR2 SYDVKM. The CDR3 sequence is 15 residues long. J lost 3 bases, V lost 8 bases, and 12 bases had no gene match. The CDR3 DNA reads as TGTGCCAGCGGAAAAGCGGGGGATCGTGACTACGAGCAGTACTTC. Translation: CASGKAGDRDYEQYF.

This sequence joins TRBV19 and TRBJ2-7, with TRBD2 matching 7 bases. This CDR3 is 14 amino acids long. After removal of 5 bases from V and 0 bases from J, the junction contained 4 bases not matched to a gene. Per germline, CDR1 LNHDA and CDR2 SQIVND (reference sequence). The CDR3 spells CASSAREYSYEQYF. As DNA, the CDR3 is TGTGCCAGTAGTGCGCGGGAGTACTCCTACGAGCAGTACTTC. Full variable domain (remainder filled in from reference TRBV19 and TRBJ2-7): DGGITQSPKYLFRKEGQNVTLSCEQNLNHDAMYWYRQDPGQGLRLIYYSQIVNDFQKGDIAEGYSVSREKKESFPLTVTSAQKNPTAFYLCASSAREYSYEQYFGPGTRLTVT.

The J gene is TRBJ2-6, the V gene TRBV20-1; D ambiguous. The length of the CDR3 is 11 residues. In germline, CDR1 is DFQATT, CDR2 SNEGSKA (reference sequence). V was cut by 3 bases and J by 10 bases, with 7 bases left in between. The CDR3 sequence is CSARGVNVLTF. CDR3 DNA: TGCAGTGCTAGGGGCGTGAACGTCCTGACTTTC.

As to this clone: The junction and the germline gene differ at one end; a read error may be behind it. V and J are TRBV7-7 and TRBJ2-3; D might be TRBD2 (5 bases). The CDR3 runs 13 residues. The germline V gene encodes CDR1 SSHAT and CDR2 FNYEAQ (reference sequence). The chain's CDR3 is CASSPGFTDTQYF. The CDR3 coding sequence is TGTGCTAGCAGCCCGGGGTTCACAGATACGCAGTATTTT.

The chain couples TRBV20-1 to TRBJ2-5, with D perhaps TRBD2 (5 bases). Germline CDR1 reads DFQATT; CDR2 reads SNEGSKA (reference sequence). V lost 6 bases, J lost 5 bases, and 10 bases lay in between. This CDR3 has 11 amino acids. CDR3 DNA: TGCAGTGCACTAGTGGTGGAGACCCAGTACTTC. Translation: CSALVVETQYF.

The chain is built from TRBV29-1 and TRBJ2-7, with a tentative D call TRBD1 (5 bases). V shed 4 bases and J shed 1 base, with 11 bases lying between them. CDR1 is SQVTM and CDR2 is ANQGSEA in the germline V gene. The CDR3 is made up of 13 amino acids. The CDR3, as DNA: TGCAGCGTTGGTTTGGGGCGGTCCTACGAGCAGTACTTC. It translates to CSVGLGRSYEQYF.

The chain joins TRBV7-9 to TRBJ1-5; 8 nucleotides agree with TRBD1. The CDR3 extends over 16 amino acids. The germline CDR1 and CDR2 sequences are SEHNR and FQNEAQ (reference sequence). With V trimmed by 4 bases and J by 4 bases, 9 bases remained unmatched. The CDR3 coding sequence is TGTGCCAGCAGCTCCCCGCGTTGGACAGGGAATCAGCCCCAGCATTTT. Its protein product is CASSSPRWTGNQPQHF.

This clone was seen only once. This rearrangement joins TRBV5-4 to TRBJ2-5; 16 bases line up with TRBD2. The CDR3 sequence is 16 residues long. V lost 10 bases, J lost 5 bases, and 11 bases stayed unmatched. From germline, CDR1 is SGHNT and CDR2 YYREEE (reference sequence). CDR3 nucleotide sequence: TGTGCCTCAGCTAAGGGACTAGCGGGAGGGGGCGAGACCCAGTACTTC. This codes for CASAKGLAGGGETQYF.

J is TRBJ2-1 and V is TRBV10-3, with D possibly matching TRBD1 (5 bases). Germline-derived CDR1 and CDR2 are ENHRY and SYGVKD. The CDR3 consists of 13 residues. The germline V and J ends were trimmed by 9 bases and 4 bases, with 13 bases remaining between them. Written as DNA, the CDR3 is TGTGCCATTAAACAGGACCCATACAATGAGCAGTTCTTC. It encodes CAIKQDPYNEQFF.

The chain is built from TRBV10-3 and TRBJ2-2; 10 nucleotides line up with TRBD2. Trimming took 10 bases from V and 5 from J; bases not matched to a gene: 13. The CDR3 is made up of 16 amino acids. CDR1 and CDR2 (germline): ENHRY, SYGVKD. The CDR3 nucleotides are TGTGCCACTTGGACAGGAGGGACTAGCGTGACCGGGGAGCTGTTTTTT. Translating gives CATWTGGTSVTGELFF.

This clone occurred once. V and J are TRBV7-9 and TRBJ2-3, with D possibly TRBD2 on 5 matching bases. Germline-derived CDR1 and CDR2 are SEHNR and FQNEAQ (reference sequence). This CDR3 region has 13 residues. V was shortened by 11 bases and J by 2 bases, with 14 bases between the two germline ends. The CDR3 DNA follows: TGTGCCGGGGTGAGGGAAAACACAGATACGCAGTATTTT. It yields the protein CAGVRENTDTQYF.

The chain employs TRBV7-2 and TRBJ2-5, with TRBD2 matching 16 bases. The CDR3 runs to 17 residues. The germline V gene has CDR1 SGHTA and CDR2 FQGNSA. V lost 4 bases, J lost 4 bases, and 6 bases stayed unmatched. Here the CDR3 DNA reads TGTGCCAGCAGCTGGGGGACTAGCGGGAGGGCCAGAGAGACCCAGTACTTC. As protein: CASSWGTSGRARETQYF.